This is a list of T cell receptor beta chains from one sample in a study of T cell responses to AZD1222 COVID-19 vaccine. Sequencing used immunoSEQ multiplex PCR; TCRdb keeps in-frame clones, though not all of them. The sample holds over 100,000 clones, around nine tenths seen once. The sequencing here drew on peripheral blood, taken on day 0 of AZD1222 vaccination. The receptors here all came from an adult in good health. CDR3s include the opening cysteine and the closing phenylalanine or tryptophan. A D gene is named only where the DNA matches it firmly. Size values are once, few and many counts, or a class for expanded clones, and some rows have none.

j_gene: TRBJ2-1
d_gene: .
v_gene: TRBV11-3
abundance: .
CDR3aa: CASSPDGQYNEQFF
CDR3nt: TGTGCCAGCAGCCCCGACGGACAGTACAATGAGCAGTTCTTC

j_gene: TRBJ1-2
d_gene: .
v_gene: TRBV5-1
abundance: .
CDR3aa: CASSYVGGTASGYTF
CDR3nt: TGCGCCAGCAGCTATGTTGGGGGGACGGCAAGCGGCTACACCTTC

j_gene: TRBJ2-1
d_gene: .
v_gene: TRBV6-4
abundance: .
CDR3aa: CASSAGTSSYNEQFF
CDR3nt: TGTGCCAGCAGTGCCGGGACAAGCTCCTACAATGAGCAGTTCTTC

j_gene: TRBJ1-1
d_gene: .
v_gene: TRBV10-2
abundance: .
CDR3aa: CASTLLMNTEAFF
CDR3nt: TGCGCCAGCACCTTATTAATGAACACTGAAGCTTTCTTT

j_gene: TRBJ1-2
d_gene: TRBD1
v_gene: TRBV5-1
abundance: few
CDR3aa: CASSLDRGFGYTF
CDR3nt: TGCGCCAGCAGTTTAGACAGGGGGTTTGGCTACACCTTC

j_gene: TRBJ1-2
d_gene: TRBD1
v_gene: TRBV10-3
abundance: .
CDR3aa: CAIGDSSYGYTF
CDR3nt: TGTGCCATCGGGGACAGCTCCTATGGCTACACCTTC

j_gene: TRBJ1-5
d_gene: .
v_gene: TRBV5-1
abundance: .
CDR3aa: CASSLGVNQPQHF
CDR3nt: TGCGCCAGCAGCTTAGGAGTTAATCAGCCCCAGCATTTT

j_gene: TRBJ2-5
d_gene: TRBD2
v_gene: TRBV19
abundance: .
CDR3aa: CASSIAAAGGQETQYF
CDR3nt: TGTGCCAGTAGTATAGCCGCAGCGGGGGGGCAAGAGACCCAGTACTTC

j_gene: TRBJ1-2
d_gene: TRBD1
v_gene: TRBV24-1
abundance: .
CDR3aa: CATSDPGQGYTF
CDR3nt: TGTGCCACCAGTGACCCGGGACAGGGCTACACCTTC

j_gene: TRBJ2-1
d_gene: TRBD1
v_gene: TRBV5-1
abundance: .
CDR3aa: CASSLAWGQKPNEQFF
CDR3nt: TGCGCCAGCAGCTTGGCCTGGGGACAGAAGCCAAATGAGCAGTTCTTC

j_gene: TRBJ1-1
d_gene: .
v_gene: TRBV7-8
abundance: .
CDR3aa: CASSSPGPNTEAFF
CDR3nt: TGTGCCAGCAGCTCCCCGGGTCCTAACACTGAAGCTTTCTTT

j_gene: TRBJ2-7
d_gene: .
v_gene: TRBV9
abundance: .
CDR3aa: CASGGGQPSEQYF
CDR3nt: TGTGCCAGCGGAGGGGGACAGCCCTCCGAGCAGTACTTC

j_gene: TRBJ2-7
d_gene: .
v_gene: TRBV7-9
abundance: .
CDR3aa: CASSNRVPGLAFYEQYF
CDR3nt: TGTGCCAGCAGCAACAGGGTACCGGGACTGGCTTTCTACGAGCAGTACTTC

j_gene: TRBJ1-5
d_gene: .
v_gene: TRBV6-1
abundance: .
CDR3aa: CASSEAGYSNQPQHF
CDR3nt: TGTGCCAGCAGTGAAGCCGGATATAGCAATCAGCCCCAGCATTTT

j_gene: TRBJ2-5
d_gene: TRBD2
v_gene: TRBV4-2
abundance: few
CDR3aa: CASSQDLVAGGQQETQYF
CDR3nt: TGTGCCAGCAGCCAAGATCTGGTAGCGGGGGGTCAACAAGAGACCCAGTACTTC

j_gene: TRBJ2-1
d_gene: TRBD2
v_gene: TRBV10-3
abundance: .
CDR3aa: CAISRPGLGGNEQFF
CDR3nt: TGTGCCATCAGTCGACCGGGACTAGGAGGCAATGAGCAGTTCTTC

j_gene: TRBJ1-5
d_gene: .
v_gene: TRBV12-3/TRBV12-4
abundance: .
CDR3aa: CASSLQGRQPQHF
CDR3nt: TGTGCCAGCAGTTTACAGGGCCGGCAGCCCCAGCATTTT

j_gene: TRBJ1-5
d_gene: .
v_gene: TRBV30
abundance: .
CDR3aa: CAWSASAGGQPQHF
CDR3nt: TGTGCCTGGAGTGCCTCAGCTGGCGGTCAGCCCCAGCATTTT

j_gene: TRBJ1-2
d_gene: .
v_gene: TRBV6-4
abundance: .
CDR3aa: CASSDGDLRGYGYTF
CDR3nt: TGTGCCAGCAGTGACGGGGACCTCAGAGGCTATGGCTACACCTTC

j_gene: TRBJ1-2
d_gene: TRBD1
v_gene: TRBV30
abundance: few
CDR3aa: CASAKGPGGRRSGYTF
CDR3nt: TGTGCCAGCGCGAAAGGGCCAGGGGGAAGGCGGAGTGGCTACACCTTC

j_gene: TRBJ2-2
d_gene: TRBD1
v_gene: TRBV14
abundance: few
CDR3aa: CASSLYMPGQDTGELFF
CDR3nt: TGTGCCAGCAGCCTTTATATGCCGGGACAGGACACCGGGGAGCTGTTTTTT

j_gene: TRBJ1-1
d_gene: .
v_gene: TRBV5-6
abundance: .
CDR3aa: CASSLERGIEAFF
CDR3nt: TGTGCCAGCAGCTTGGAAAGGGGGATTGAAGCTTTCTTT

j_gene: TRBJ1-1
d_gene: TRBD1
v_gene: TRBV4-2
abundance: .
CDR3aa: CASSQGDRGGTEAFF
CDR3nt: TGTGCCAGCAGCCAAGGAGACAGGGGGGGCACTGAAGCTTTCTTT

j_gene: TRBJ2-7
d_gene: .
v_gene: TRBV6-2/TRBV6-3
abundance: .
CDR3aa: CASSYTRGSGQHEQYF
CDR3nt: TGTGCCAGCAGTTACACGCGAGGTAGCGGCCAACACGAGCAGTACTTC

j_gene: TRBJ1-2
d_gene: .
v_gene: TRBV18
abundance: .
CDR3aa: CASSPRGAENYGYTF
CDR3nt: TGTGCCAGCTCCCCGAGGGGGGCAGAAAACTATGGCTACACCTTC

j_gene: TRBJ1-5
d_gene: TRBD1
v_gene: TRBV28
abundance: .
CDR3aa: CASSPSLGTAYNQPQHF
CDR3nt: TGTGCCAGCAGTCCTTCCCTCGGGACAGCTTACAATCAGCCCCAGCATTTT

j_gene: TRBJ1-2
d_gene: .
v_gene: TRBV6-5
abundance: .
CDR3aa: CASSRGGERNYGYTF
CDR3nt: TGTGCCAGCAGCCGGGGGGGTGAGAGGAACTATGGCTACACCTTC

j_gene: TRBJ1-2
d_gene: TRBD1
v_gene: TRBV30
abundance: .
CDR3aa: CAWGTGGGYTF
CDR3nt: TGTGCCTGGGGGACAGGAGGTGGCTACACCTTC

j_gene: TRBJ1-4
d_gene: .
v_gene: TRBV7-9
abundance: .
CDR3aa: CASSLPTWGGYEKLFF
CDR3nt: TGTGCCAGCAGCTTACCAACATGGGGGGGTTATGAAAAACTGTTTTTT

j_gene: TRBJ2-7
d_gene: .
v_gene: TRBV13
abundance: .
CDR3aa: CASSFQHYEQYF
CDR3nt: TGTGCCAGCAGCTTCCAACACTACGAGCAGTACTTC

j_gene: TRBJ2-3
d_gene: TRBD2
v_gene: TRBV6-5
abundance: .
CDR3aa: CASSYSGGAGTDTQYF
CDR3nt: TGTGCCAGCAGTTACTCCGGGGGGGCCGGCACAGATACGCAGTATTTT

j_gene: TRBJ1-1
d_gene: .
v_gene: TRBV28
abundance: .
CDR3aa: CASGARRKMNTEAFF
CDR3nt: TGTGCCAGCGGCGCACGACGGAAAATGAACACTGAAGCTTTCTTT

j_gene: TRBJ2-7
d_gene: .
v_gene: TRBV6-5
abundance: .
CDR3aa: CASSYSRGGRSYEQYF
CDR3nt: TGTGCCAGCAGTTACTCGCGTGGGGGGAGGTCCTACGAGCAGTACTTC

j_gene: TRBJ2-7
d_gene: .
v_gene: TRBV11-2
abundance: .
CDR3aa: CASSRLRDTESSYEQYF
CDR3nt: TGTGCCAGCAGCCGACTCCGGGACACCGAAAGCTCCTACGAGCAGTACTTC

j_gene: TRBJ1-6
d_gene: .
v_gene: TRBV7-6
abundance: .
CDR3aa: CASRPTEARGPLHF
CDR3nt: TGTGCCAGCAGACCTACAGAGGCACGGGGACCCCTCCACTTT

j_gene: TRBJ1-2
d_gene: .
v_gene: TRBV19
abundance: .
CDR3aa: CASSIVPGRGYTF
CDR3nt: TGTGCCAGTAGTATAGTCCCGGGACGGGGCTACACCTTC

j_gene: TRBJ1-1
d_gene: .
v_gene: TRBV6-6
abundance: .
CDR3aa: CASSYSQNTEAFF
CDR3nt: TGTGCCAGCAGTTACTCACAGAACACTGAAGCTTTCTTT

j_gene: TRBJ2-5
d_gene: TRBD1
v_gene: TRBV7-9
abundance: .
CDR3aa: CASRSDRGLKETQYF
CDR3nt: TGTGCCAGCAGATCGGACAGGGGTTTAAAGGAGACCCAGTACTTC

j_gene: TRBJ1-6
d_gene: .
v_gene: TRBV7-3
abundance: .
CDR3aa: CASSSPLGEDTNSPLHF
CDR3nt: TGTGCCAGCAGCTCCCCCCTTGGGGAGGATACTAATTCACCCCTCCACTTT

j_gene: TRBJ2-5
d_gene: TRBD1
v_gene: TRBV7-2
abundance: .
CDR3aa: CASSLMGQGETQYF
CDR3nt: TGTGCCAGCAGCTTAATGGGACAGGGAGAGACCCAGTACTTC

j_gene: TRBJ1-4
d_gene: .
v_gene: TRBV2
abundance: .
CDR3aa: CASAGTLKGEKLFF
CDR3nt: TGTGCCAGCGCCGGGACGCTGAAGGGCGAAAAACTGTTTTTT